This T cell receptor beta chain was obtained from a study of T cell repertoires in cytomegalovirus infection. TCRdb independently ran MiXCR on the reads; one entry per CDR3 protein. Of some 920,000 distinct CDR3 sequences in the sample, roughly 30% were seen once. A word on this clonotype: Its antigen is unknown.

The CDR3 sequence is 14 residues long. V gave up 2 bases and J gave up 2 bases, with 9 bases separating them. The genes are TRBV5-3 and TRBJ2-3; TRBD2 might be the D (5 bases). TRBV5-3 belongs to the ORF category, with a function that is uncertain. The sample was cultured CD8+ T cells from PBMCs, taken from culture after CMV antigen stimulation. The sequence was obtained from a human donor in good health (CMV status not recorded). Some clones in this sample may be carry-over from other donors' samples. The CDR3 nucleotides are TGTGCCAGAAGCTTAGGGCTAGCCACAGATACGCAGTATTTT. Translated: CARSLGLATDTQYF.